This T cell receptor (beta chain) stems from a study of radiotherapy plus CTLA-4 blockade in lung cancer (dated by TCRdb to the late 2010s). General notes on the study: Objective responses were observed in roughly a sixth of enrolled patients, and disease control was achieved in around 30%.

The research as a whole found: The strongest predictors of response, as reported, were early dynamic changes in blood T cell clones along with a rise in serum interferon-beta after radiation. TCR clones derived from tumors expanded in peripheral blood after treatment with radiotherapy and ipilimumab.

Remarks on this clone: No antigen is known for it. No per-base quality is available; no much larger clone lies one base away.

Receptors were amplified or captured by the immunoSEQ multiplex PCR assay. TCRdb took over this immuneACCESS table, retaining in-frame rearrangements with V and J assigned. Such tables are incomplete; in checked studies, under half of the missing clones stem from an unresolved V gene, and the remainder is unexplained. The sample table holds some 78,000 clones, of which more than 75% were seen once. Just over 2% of the sample is in the top ten clones. From the germline V gene, CDR1 is MGHDK and CDR2 is SYGVNS. The CDR3, cysteine through phenylalanine, is 13 amino acids long. The DNA shown is the 39-base CDR3, in frame from base 1. V is reduced by 5 bases and J by 5 bases, leaving a spacing of 12 bases between them. The study evaluated CTLA-4 blockade (ipilimumab) given together with focal radiation therapy in patients who had chemo-refractory metastatic non-small-cell lung cancer.

Sequencing was performed on peripheral blood, taken from a patient treated with radiotherapy plus ipilimumab. This sequence uses TRBV25-1 and TRBJ1-2; TRBD1 could be the D gene, as 5 bases match. This TCR derives from a human donor with non-small cell lung cancer who had a partial response to radiotherapy plus ipilimumab. CDR3 sequence: CASSKTQGYGYTF. The DNA sequence is given as TGTGCCAGCAGTAAAACCCAGGGTTATGGCTACACCTTC.